The T cell receptor (beta chain) described here comes from a study of cytomegalovirus exposure and HLA in healthy donors (dated by TCRdb to about 2017). About the full investigation: An earlier analysis of several hundred of the donors reported approximately 300 Gb of sequence data and around 100 million unique TCR beta sequences obtained from around 170 million T cells. The study combined high-throughput TCR immunosequencing, statistical association of individual TCRs with disease status, and machine learning to predict cytomegalovirus infection status. Roughly 310 gigabases of sequencing data and tens of millions of unique TCR sequences were included in an early release covering several hundred HLA-typed donors. A later genetic analysis took genome-wide SNP genotypes for about three fifths of the roughly 670 donors and used that subset as a discovery cohort. Of the 398 genotyped donors, 65% to 90% fell in the genetic ancestry cluster associated with self-reported Caucasian donors. Across 300 to 400 genotyped donors of the cohort, an average of roughly 200,000 unique TCR beta nucleotide sequences per donor were sequenced, and 15% to 20% of those sequences were non-productive. All discovery cohort repertoires had been generated on a single sequencing platform. The number of donors typed differed by locus, with roughly 629-640 for A, B, C, DRB1 and DQB1, more than 500 for DQA1, about 610 for DPA1, and 400 to 490 for DPB1. Alongside the repertoire data, information on donor age, sex, ethnicity and CMV serostatus was compiled. An earlier analysis of fewer than 700 of the donors applied high-throughput TCR beta sequencing to assess whether each TCR beta V gene segment acted as functional or pseudogenic. In the later analysis, no new phenotypic data were used to find candidate immune exposures; instead, reliance was placed on TCR beta sequences and their occurrence across donors. HLA typing covered class I and class II loci at four-digit resolution. In a later analysis, previously published TCR beta repertoires from about 670 donors were re-analyzed and high-resolution HLA genotyping was added so that TCR occurrence patterns could be studied. In addition to the first cohort of roughly 670 subjects, a separate validation cohort of 100 to 150 different subjects was used. The study used immunosequencing to profile the T cell repertoires of approximately 630 subjects and linked those repertoires to cytomegalovirus serostatus. The study aimed to test whether signatures of past pathogen exposure could be identified by cataloging public T cell receptors. Four or five DR-DQ haplotypes were handled as single units for association and clustering because linkage in the cohort was strong.

Remarks on this clone: Its specific antigen is unknown.

The cohort consisted of 666 healthy bone marrow donors. Cohort members were all nominally healthy when sampled, although unrecorded immune exposures were likely present. The donor was CMV seronegative and was included in the group of around 320 seronegative cohort members. Each donor provided a peripheral blood sample, and peripheral blood mononuclear cells were used for TCR beta sequencing. Genomic DNA was extracted from the blood cell samples with the Qiagen DNeasy Blood Extraction Kit. The library was made by the immunoSEQ multiplex PCR assay. For the multiplex PCR, a mixture combining 60 forward primers for TCR Vbeta segments and 13 reverse primers for TCR Jbeta segments was used. Amplification of the CDR3 region of rearranged TCR beta genes was performed with a multiplex PCR assay on genomic DNA. Amplified TCR beta libraries were sequenced as 87-base-pair reads on the Illumina HiSeq System. Regarding the original processing steps: Across the roughly 670 repertoires, a later analysis counted about 81 million unique TCR beta chains, around 10 million of which were shared by at least two donors. Raw reads were error-corrected and collapsed into unique sequences with a nearest-neighbor algorithm that merged closely related sequences to remove PCR and sequencing errors. Alignment of CDR3 sequences to IMGT reference sequences was used to assign V, D and J gene segments. Each retained sequence needed at least a six-nucleotide match to both a V gene segment and a J gene segment. A rearrangement was called productive if the CDR3 had no stop codons and remained in frame with V and J, and every other rearrangement was called non-productive. CDR3 was defined by IMGT convention, running from the second conserved V-encoded cysteine to the conserved J-encoded phenylalanine. Sequences without an unambiguous match to a single V gene segment were excluded from the earlier analysis of 500 to 700 of the donors. In an earlier analysis of 587 of the donors, V segments were called functional above 56.7% productive rearrangements and were called segregating when the between-donor standard deviation exceeded 5%. A statistical classification framework was built to diagnose cytomegalovirus status from the catalog of TCR beta chain sequences. In a later analysis, V and J genes were assigned by comparing TCR nucleotide sequences against IMGT/GENE-DB human TR gene sequences. A later analysis assigned CDR3 sequences and most-parsimonious VDJ recombination scenarios with the TCRdist pipeline. In a later analysis, each TCR beta chain was defined by its CDR3 amino acid sequence together with its V-gene family, and reads lacking a unique V-gene family were excluded. To address suspected cross-contamination and a sequencing artifact, a later analysis removed approximately 600 highly shared, low-generation-probability nucleotide sequences. For each public chain, a later analysis derived a clonal expansion index from normalized ranks of inferred template counts within each repertoire. A later analysis computed generation probabilities with a VDJ recombination model fitted to out-of-frame rearrangements, and checked the results against IGoR. In a later analysis, TCR-TCR, TCR-HLA and TCR-CMV co-occurrence was scored with hypergeometric tests, and a repertoire-size bias correction was applied to TCR pairs. To estimate false discovery rates, a later analysis permuted the HLA or CMV assignments 20 times. In a later analysis, co-occurring TCRs were grouped using DBSCAN, and TCRdist sequence similarity was added for clustering within HLA-allele-positive subsets. Co-occurrence clustering excluded repertoires with fewer than 30,000 or more than 120,000 public chains, plus five with anomalous nucleotide sharing. What TCRdb holds here is the immuneACCESS table cut down to in-frame rearrangements. Part of the clones is not present; checked against another copy, under half of the missing clones reflect an unresolved V gene, and the others are unexplained. Clonal size and the V and J genes are those of that table, whereas D and trimming came from the DNA. This sample's table carries more than 100,000 clones. The ten largest account for 3% to 3.5% of the sample.

CDR1 is given as SGHAT and CDR2 as FQNNGV, both from the germline V gene. V trim: 5 bases; J trim: 7 bases; unmatched bases: 4. The CDR3 starts with the cysteine, ends with the phenylalanine, and has 14 residues. The CDR3 DNA has 42 bases and is translated from base 1. Paper-wide results and their limitations: A total of some 180 TCR beta chains were listed by the study as associated with cytomegalovirus. V-gene and J-gene trimming of TCR beta chains was associated with a missense DCLRE1C variant in a later genetic analysis, and the association was replicated in an independent cohort. A cluster of highly shared sequence variants was judged likely to represent a technical artifact of the sequencing pipeline. A further reported finding was that TCR beta sequences accurately predicted the HLA-A and HLA-B alleles for most subjects in the first cohort. Most CMV-associated TCR beta chains appeared to be HLA-restricted in a later analysis, and the HLA associations seemed to be driven largely by CMV exposure. Assigning TCR associations to individual alleles was difficult when HLA alleles, especially DR and DQ, strongly co-occurred. A later analysis found that HLA-associated TCR beta chains were more clonally expanded and had lower generation probabilities than equally common non-associated chains. A later genetic analysis reported fewer N-insertions in productive TCRs among donors in an Asian-associated ancestry cluster than the roughly 700-donor mean. A later analysis found that TCR association rates varied across HLA loci, with DRB1 alleles showing the most associated TCRs and HLA-C alleles the fewest. In a later analysis, several top co-occurrence clusters were reported to appear linked to parvovirus B19, influenza, CMV and Epstein-Barr virus. An earlier analysis of roughly 570 of the donors showed that most TCR beta V segments appeared in productive rearrangements either about 90% or about 30% of the time, which broadly matched IMGT annotations. Correlated functional status among segregating V segments might reflect linkage disequilibrium, but an unknown experimental factor could not be ruled out. CMV serostatus was the only immune exposure information available for the cohort. Three of the identified cytomegalovirus-associated TCR beta chains were confirmed in vitro to be specific for cytomegalovirus antigens. Because HLA typing was missing for some donors at each locus, association tests included only the typed subset. Cytomegalovirus status was reported to be diagnosed by the classifier with high specificity and sensitivity in both the original and validation cohorts. According to the authors, the approach could potentially be generalized to other disease states and immunological phenotypes. In this cohort, only TCR beta chains were sequenced, and detectable features were limited by the absence of alpha or paired-chain data. Because counts were too low, roughly 17 rarely observed V segments, including chromosome 9 orphons, were left out of the earlier analysis of several hundred of the donors. Sequencing depth was assumed to be roughly uniform across donors in the presence/absence analyses, though that assumption may not hold. Some IMGT-functional V segments, including TRBV6-2 and TRBV6-3, could not be told apart with the 87-base-pair reads, so those segments were excluded. Most TCR sequences were observed very rarely across donors, whereas some public TCRs were present in many individuals. At a false discovery rate of 0.05, a later analysis linked under 20,000 TCR beta sequences to specific HLA alleles.

This receptor was obtained from a man aged 35 to 55 in good health and CMV-seronegative. The sample consisted of PBMCs. The chain links TRBV11-2 with TRBJ1-4, and 10 junctional nucleotides match TRBD1. The CDR3 region reads CASSAGQGGEKLFF. The DNA reads as follows: TGTGCCAGCAGCGCTGGACAGGGGGGTGAAAAACTGTTTTTT.